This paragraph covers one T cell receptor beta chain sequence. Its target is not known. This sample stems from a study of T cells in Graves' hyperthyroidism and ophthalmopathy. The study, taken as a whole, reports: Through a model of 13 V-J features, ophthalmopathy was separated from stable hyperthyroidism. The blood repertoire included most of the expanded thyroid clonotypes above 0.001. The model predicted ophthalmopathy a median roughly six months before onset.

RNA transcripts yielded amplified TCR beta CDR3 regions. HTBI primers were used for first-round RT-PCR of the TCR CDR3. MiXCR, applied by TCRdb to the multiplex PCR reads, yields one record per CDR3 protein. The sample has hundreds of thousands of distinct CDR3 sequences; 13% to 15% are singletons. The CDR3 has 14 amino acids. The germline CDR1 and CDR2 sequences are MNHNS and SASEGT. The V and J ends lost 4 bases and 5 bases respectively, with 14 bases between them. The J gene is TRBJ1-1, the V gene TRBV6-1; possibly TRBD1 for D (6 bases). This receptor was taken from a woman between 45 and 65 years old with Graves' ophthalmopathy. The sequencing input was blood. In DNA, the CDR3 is TGTGCCAGCAGTGCCCAGGGTAGGGGGACTGAAGCTTTCTTT. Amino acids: CASSAQGRGTEAFF.